These 25 T cell receptor beta chains share one sample of origin, sequenced in a study of T cell changes during pregnancy in multiple sclerosis. Sequenced by immunoSEQ multiplex PCR; TCRdb stores in-frame clones only, minus some. The table shows roughly 18,000 clones, with around 85% occurring only once. The sample here was CD8+ T cells from peripheral blood mononuclear cells, taken after pregnancy. Source of these receptors: a female donor with multiple sclerosis, enrolled in a pregnancy study.

The chain uses TRBV11-3 and TRBJ2-1; TRBD1 might be the D (6 bases). The CDR3 is made up of 16 amino acids. Germline assignment: CDR1 SGHNT and CDR2 YENEEA. With 5 bases removed from V and 2 bases from J, the gap between germline ends came to 16 bases. The CDR3 sequence: CASSLIQGPPYNEQFF. In nucleotides, the CDR3 is TGTGCCAGCAGCCTCATACAGGGTCCCCCCTACAATGAGCAGTTCTTC.

This clone appeared many times. The chain combines TRBV4-2 with TRBJ2-5, with TRBD2 matching 7 bases. Looked up from germline, CDR1 is LGHNA and CDR2 is YNFKEQ. The CDR3 totals 17 residues. V trimming: 1 base; J trimming: 2 bases; junction bases outside the gene matches: 10. The CDR3 loop reads CASSQGSSASGQETQYF. The CDR3 bases are TGTGCCAGCAGCCAAGGGTCCTCGGCTAGCGGACAAGAGACCCAGTACTTC.

This clone was found many times. The rearrangement uses TRBV21-1 and TRBJ2-7; the table calls TRBD2, which could not be checked here. TRBV21-1 is given as a pseudogene. The CDR3 is 15 amino acids. CDR3 in DNA: TGTGCCAGCAGCTGGAGACTAGCGGGACGCTACGAGCAGTACTTC. Translated, it gives CASSWRLAGRYEQYF.

J is TRBJ2-3 and V is TRBV15, with 12 positions matching TRBD2. Germline V gene lookup returns CDR1 LNHNV and CDR2 YYDKDF (reference sequence). The CDR3 has 15 amino acids. J lost 4 bases, V lost 1 base, and 0 bases had no gene match. The DNA for the CDR3 is TGTGCCACCAGCAGAGCTAGCGGGGGGGCAGATACGCAGTATTTT. Amino acid sequence: CATSRASGGADTQYF.

J is TRBJ2-7 and V is TRBV9; 9 bases map to TRBD2. This CDR3 region has 15 residues. The trim removed 3 bases at V and 4 bases at J, leaving 8 bases unmatched. Germline CDR1 and CDR2: SGDLS and YYNGEE. CDR3 sequence reads: CASSALGLANYEQYF. The DNA for the CDR3 is TGTGCCAGCAGCGCTCTGGGACTAGCCAATTACGAGCAGTACTTC.

The gene calls are TRBV11-3 and TRBJ1-2; 10 bases match TRBD1. Germline CDR1 SGHNT, CDR2 YENEEA. V gave up 4 bases and J gave up 6 bases; unmatched junction bases: 8. This CDR3 contains 15 residues. The CDR3 sequence is CASSSRGQGTDGYTF. As DNA, the CDR3 is TGTGCCAGCAGCTCCCGGGGACAGGGGACGGATGGCTACACCTTC. Drawing the rest from reference TRBV11-3 and TRBJ1-2, the complete variable domain is EAGVVQSPRYKIIEKKQPVAFWCNPISGHNTLYWYLQNLGQGPELLIRYENEEAVDDSQLPKDRFSAERLKGVDSTLKIQPAELGDSAVYLCASSSRGQGTDGYTFGSGTRLTVV.

This clone is a singleton in its sample. Written as DNA, the CDR3 is TGTGCCAGCAGCTTAGCAGTAGAAGAGACCCAGTACTTC. Amino acid sequence: CASSLAVEETQYF. The rearrangement uses TRBV7-9 and TRBJ2-5, with unresolved D. In germline, CDR1 is SEHNR, CDR2 FQNEAQ (reference sequence). The V and J ends lost 0 bases and 3 bases respectively, with 5 bases between them. This CDR3 spans 13 amino acids.

The chain recombines TRBV7-3 with TRBJ2-1; 7 bases agree with TRBD2. This CDR3 has 15 residues. The ends lost 4 bases at V and 6 bases at J; junction bases unmatched: 9. Germline assignment: CDR1 SGHTA and CDR2 FQGTGA. For the CDR3, the DNA is TGTGCCAGCAGCTCGGGACTAATATGGAGCAATGAGCAGTTCTTC. Translation gives CASSSGLIWSNEQFF.

The V gene is TRBV18, the J gene TRBJ1-2; 9 nucleotides align to TRBD1. This CDR3 is built from 13 residues. With V trimmed by 4 bases and J by 12 bases, 9 bases remained unmatched. The germline CDR1 and CDR2 sequences are KGHSH and LQKENI. For the CDR3, the DNA is TGTGCCAGCTCACAGACAGGGGGTAGTCGGAACACCTTC. Translating gives CASSQTGGSRNTF. The full variable domain, rest sourced from reference TRBV18 and TRBJ1-2, is NAGVMQNPRHLVRRRGQEARLRCSPMKGHSHVYWYRQLPEEGLKFMVYLQKENIIDESGMPKERFSAEFPKEGPSILRIQQVVRGDSAAYFCASSQTGGSRNTFGSGTRLTVV.

The V gene is TRBV7-3, the J gene TRBJ2-1; 11 nucleotides align to TRBD1. V trimming: 3 bases; J trimming: 7 bases; junction bases outside the gene matches: 2. Germline assignment: CDR1 SGHTA and CDR2 FQGTGA. The CDR3 is 14 amino acids. CDR3 amino acids: CASSLGQGGNEQFF. The CDR3 DNA reads as TGTGCCAGCAGCTTGGGACAGGGGGGGAATGAGCAGTTCTTC.

The gene calls are TRBV27 and TRBJ1-1; D is ambiguous. Trimming shortened V by 3 bases and J by 7 bases, and 9 bases separated the two germline ends. The CDR3 is made up of 12 amino acids. Per germline, CDR1 MNHEY and CDR2 SMNVEV (reference sequence). The CDR3 bases are TGTGCCAGCAGTTTTGTCGGGAATGAAGCTTTCTTT. Protein: CASSFVGNEAFF.

CDR3 in DNA: TGTGCCAGCAGCTTAATCGCGGGAGCTGCAGATACGCAGTATTTT. It yields the protein CASSLIAGAADTQYF. This chain joins TRBV7-3 and TRBJ2-3; TRBD2 matches at 7 bases. The CDR3 contains 15 residues. Germline V lookup: CDR1 SGHTA, CDR2 FQGTGA. V was clipped by 1 base and J by 4 bases; unmatched bases: 5.

J is TRBJ2-7 and V is TRBV15; 7 nucleotides match TRBD2. V trimming: 0 bases; J trimming: 4 bases; junction bases outside the gene matches: 15. The CDR3 runs to 18 residues. Per the germline V gene, CDR1 is LNHNV and CDR2 is YYDKDF (reference sequence). Here the CDR3 reads CATSRDYGGLSGAYEQYF. As DNA, the CDR3 is TGTGCCACCAGCAGAGATTACGGAGGCCTAAGCGGGGCATACGAGCAGTACTTC. Full variable domain (missing parts from reference TRBV15 and TRBJ2-7): DAMVIQNPRYQVTQFGKPVTLSCSQTLNHNVMYWYQQKSSQAPKLLFHYYDKDFNNEADTPDNFQSRRPNTSFCFLDIRSPGLGDTAMYLCATSRDYGGLSGAYEQYFGPGTRLTVT.

The V gene is TRBV13, the J gene TRBJ1-1; 7 nucleotides agree with TRBD1. The CDR3 runs to 12 residues. J was trimmed by 9 bases and V by 0 bases; bases with no gene match: 1. Germline V CDR1 and CDR2: PRHDT, FYEKMQ (reference sequence). CDR3 bases: TGTGCCAGCAGCTTAGGGACAGGGAAAGCTTTCTTT. Translating it yields CASSLGTGKAFF.

The chain uses TRBV13 and TRBJ2-5, with TRBD1 as a possible D gene (6 bases). Trimming cost V 5 bases and J 4 bases, with 14 bases left between them. The length of the CDR3 is 14 residues. The V gene's germline CDR1 is PRHDT and CDR2 FYEKMQ (reference sequence). The CDR3 protein is CASSPNRDLETQYF. CDR3 coding DNA: TGTGCCAGCAGCCCGAACAGGGATTTAGAGACCCAGTACTTC.

This clone is categorized as large (0.1 to 1%). The chain joins TRBV4-3 to TRBJ2-7; 8 bases are shared with TRBD1. V shed 0 bases, J shed 4 bases, and the junction held 8 bases outside the gene matches. CDR3 size: 16 residues. CDR1 is LGHNA and CDR2 is YSLEER in the germline V gene. CDR3 loop: CASSQDEGTGGYEQYF. CDR3 in DNA: TGCGCCAGCAGCCAAGATGAGGGGACAGGAGGATACGAGCAGTACTTC.

The CDR3 is CASSLVLARETQYF. As DNA, the CDR3 is TGCGCCAGCAGCTTGGTACTAGCGAGAGAGACCCAGTACTTC. The gene calls are TRBV5-1 and TRBJ2-5, with 7 bases identical to TRBD2. The trim removed 0 bases at V and 4 bases at J, leaving 3 bases unmatched. Looked up from germline, CDR1 is SGHRS and CDR2 is YFSETQ. This CDR3 spans 14 amino acids.

In this sample, this clone is medium-sized. The chain combines TRBV6-4 with TRBJ2-3; 9 positions agree with TRBD1. CDR1 is MRHNA and CDR2 is SNTAGT in the germline V gene. The CDR3 is made up of 16 amino acids. The junction had 9 bases not matched to a gene; V was cut back by 0 bases and J by 8 bases. CDR3 region: CASSDSGGTGISTQYF. CDR3 coding DNA: TGTGCCAGCAGTGACTCGGGAGGGACAGGGATTAGTACGCAGTATTTT.

V and J are TRBV6-6 and TRBJ2-5; D is unclear. CDR3 length: 11 amino acids. CDR1 and CDR2 from the germline V gene are MNHNY and SVGAGI (reference sequence). Trimming removed 10 bases from V and 2 bases from J, with 8 bases in between. The CDR3, as DNA: TGTGCCACCAAACAGCAAGAGACCCAGTACTTC. Amino acids: CATKQQETQYF.

V is TRBV7-6 and J is TRBJ2-1; possibly TRBD2 for D (5 bases). CDR1 is SGHVS, CDR2 FNYEAQ, per germline. The CDR3 length is 16 residues. V lost 1 base and J 0 bases, leaving 10 bases between the germline ends. In DNA, the CDR3 is TGTGCCAGCAGCTTAGTTCCCCGGGACTCCTACAATGAGCAGTTCTTC. This translates into CASSLVPRDSYNEQFF.

The chain uses TRBV13 and TRBJ2-7, with 7 bases aligning to TRBD1. CDR3 length equals 14 residues. V gave up 5 bases and J gave up 3 bases; unmatched junction bases: 7. Germline-derived CDR1 and CDR2 are PRHDT and FYEKMQ (reference sequence). CDR3 loop: CASSGGQDRYEQYF. The CDR3 coding sequence is TGTGCCAGCAGCGGCGGACAGGACCGCTACGAGCAGTACTTC. The variable domain in full, with the rest retrieved from reference TRBV13 and TRBJ2-7, is AAGVIQSPRHLIKEKRETATLKCYPIPRHDTVYWYQQGPGQDPQFLISFYEKMQSDKGSIPDRFSAQQFSDYHSELNMSSLELGDSALYFCASSGGQDRYEQYFGPGTRLTVT.

The CDR3 region has the DNA TGTGCCAGCAGGGAGGGAAGCACTAATGAAAAACTGTTTTTT. This gives the protein CASREGSTNEKLFF. The chain couples TRBV7-9 to TRBJ1-4; D unclear. The germline V gene encodes CDR1 SEHNR and CDR2 FQNEAQ (reference sequence). The CDR3 consists of 14 residues. V lost 6 bases and J lost 2, with 10 bases in between. The full variable domain, its missing parts supplied by reference TRBV7-9 and TRBJ1-4, is DTGVSQNPRHKITKRGQNVTFRCDPISEHNRLYWYRQTLGQGPEFLTYFQNEAQLEKSRLLSDRFSAERPKGSFSTLEIQRTEQGDSAMYLCASREGSTNEKLFFGSGTQLSVL.

The rearrangement uses TRBV6-5 and TRBJ2-5; 8 bases line up with TRBD2. The CDR3 length is 14 residues. With 7 bases clipped from V and 5 bases from J, the junction kept 9 bases outside the gene matches. The germline CDR1 and CDR2 sequences are MNHEY and SVGAGI. CDR3 DNA sequence: TGTGCCAGCAATGAAGACGGGGGGGTGGAGACCCAGTACTTC. It yields the protein CASNEDGGVETQYF.

V usage is TRBV6-1 and J usage is TRBJ2-6; D unclear. CDR3 length equals 15 residues. Germline V CDR1 and CDR2: MNHNS, SASEGT. V lost 6 bases and J 0 bases, leaving 9 bases between the germline ends. CDR3 protein: CASSLVDSGANVLTF. The DNA of the CDR3 is TGTGCCAGCAGCTTAGTCGACTCTGGGGCCAACGTCCTGACTTTC.

The gene calls are TRBV28 and TRBJ2-1; no clear D gene. V shed 5 bases and J shed 0 bases, with 17 bases lying between them. CDR1 is MDHEN and CDR2 is SYDVKM in the germline V gene. There are 17 residues in the CDR3. This CDR3 reads CASSPLVDQRSYNEQFF. The DNA of the CDR3 is TGTGCCAGCAGTCCCCTCGTAGACCAGCGCTCCTACAATGAGCAGTTCTTC. The full variable domain, completed using reference TRBV28 and TRBJ2-1, is DVKVTQSSRYLVKRTGEKVFLECVQDMDHENMFWYRQDPGLGLRLIYFSYDVKMKEKGDIPEGYSVSREKKERFSLILESASTNQTSMYLCASSPLVDQRSYNEQFFGPGTRLTVL.